Detailed here is one T cell receptor beta chain. Its antigen remains unidentified. Researchers took RNA transcripts and amplified the TCR beta CDR3 regions from them. First-round RT-PCR of the TCR CDR3 relied on the HTBI primer set. TCRdb passed the multiplex PCR reads through MiXCR, listing each CDR3 protein once. Found here are about 590,000 distinct CDR3 sequences, 15% to 18% of them singletons; the top ten hold under 8%. Germline CDR1 is DFQATT and CDR2 is SNEGSKA (reference sequence). CDR3 length: 15 amino acids. The ends lost 0 bases at V and 6 bases at J; junction bases unmatched: 9. This sample was included in a study of T cells in Graves' hyperthyroidism and ophthalmopathy. Whole-study results and caveats: Through a model of 13 V-J features, ophthalmopathy was separated from stable hyperthyroidism. A median about 7 months before onset, the model predicted ophthalmopathy.

Sequencing used blood. The genes are TRBV20-1 and TRBJ2-7; 9 nucleotides align to TRBD2. The receptor comes from a woman in her twenties or thirties with Graves' hyperthyroidism. Here the CDR3 reads CSARDGREGGVEQYF. CDR3 coding DNA: TGCAGTGCTAGAGATGGGCGGGAGGGGGGGGTCGAGCAGTACTTC.